One and the same sample provided the 32 T cell receptor beta chains below, sequenced in a study of T cells in Graves' hyperthyroidism and ophthalmopathy. Using RNA transcripts as the source, TCR beta CDR3 regions were amplified. A set of HTBI primers served as the primers for a first-round RT-PCR of the TCR CDR3. TCRdb re-derived calls from the multiplex PCR reads in MiXCR, one entry per CDR3 protein. The data hold about 740,000 distinct CDR3 sequences, with around 15% observed a single time. Sequencing used blood. These receptors came from a woman aged 18-30 years with Graves' hyperthyroidism.

This clonotype was counted a few times. The gene calls are TRBV5-1 and TRBJ1-1; D is uncertain. Germline V CDR1 and CDR2: SGHRS, YFSETQ. There are 14 residues in the CDR3. The ends were cut back, 0 bases at V and 1 base at J, with 7 bases in the middle. The CDR3 here is CASSLVQTNTEAFF. The CDR3 coding sequence is TGCGCCAGCAGCTTGGTGCAGACGAACACTGAAGCTTTCTTT.

This clonotype has a handful of counts. This chain uses TRBV2 with TRBJ2-1; TRBD2 might be the D (5 bases). Trimming cost V 2 bases and J 15 bases, with 11 bases left between them. The CDR3 has 11 residues. Germline values: CDR1 SNHLY, CDR2 FYNNEI. The CDR3 spells CASSERRRMFF. CDR3 nucleotide sequence: TGTGCCAGCAGTGAAAGGAGGAGGATGTTCTTC.

This clonotype was seen many times. The rearrangement uses TRBV5-1 and TRBJ2-7, with D possibly being TRBD1 (6 bases). CDR3 size: 16 residues. The germline V and J ends were trimmed by 0 bases and 2 bases, with 15 bases remaining between them. Germline V CDR1 and CDR2: SGHRS, YFSETQ. The CDR3 nucleotides are TGCGCCAGCAGCTTGGCGGAAATGGACAGAACCTACGAGCAGTACTTC. It codes for CASSLAEMDRTYEQYF.

This clonotype was seen ten or more times. CDR3 in DNA: TGTGCCTGGAGTACAGAATACTATGGCTACACCTTC. This encodes CAWSTEYYGYTF. The chain combines TRBV30 with TRBJ1-2; D ambiguous. Between the trimmed V and J ends, which lost 2 bases and 3 bases, there was a span of 7 bases. Germline values: CDR1 GTSNPN, CDR2 SVGIG (reference sequence). The CDR3 contains 12 residues.

At least ten counts were recorded for this clonotype. The chain carries TRBV28 and TRBJ2-7, with 9 bases matching TRBD1. This CDR3 spans 12 amino acids. The V segment lost 10 bases and the J segment 9 bases; nucleotides outside the gene matches: 10. Germline values: CDR1 MDHEN, CDR2 SYDVKM. This chain's CDR3 is CATEDRGERQYF. CDR3 nucleotides: TGTGCCACCGAGGACAGGGGAGAAAGGCAGTACTTC. The whole variable domain, filled in from reference TRBV28 and TRBJ2-7, reads DVKVTQSSRYLVKRTGEKVFLECVQDMDHENMFWYRQDPGLGLRLIYFSYDVKMKEKGDIPEGYSVSREKKERFSLILESASTNQTSMYLCATEDRGERQYFGPGTRLTVT.

This clonotype occurred a few times. The rearrangement uses TRBV29-1 and TRBJ2-1; 7 bases agree with TRBD2. Trimming took 2 bases from V and 4 from J; bases not matched to a gene: 5. Germline assignment: CDR1 SQVTM and CDR2 ANQGSEA. This CDR3 contains 14 residues. The CDR3 here is CSVEKAGSYNEQFF. CDR3 DNA sequence: TGCAGCGTTGAAAAAGCGGGGTCATACAATGAGCAGTTCTTC.

This clonotype was seen many times. This chain connects TRBV30 to TRBJ2-1, with D perhaps matching TRBD2 (5 bases). The V gene's germline CDR1 is GTSNPN and CDR2 SVGIG (reference sequence). The CDR3 loop spans 10 amino acids. The V end lost 5 bases, the J end lost 9 bases, and 8 bases lay between the germline ends. The CDR3 region is CAWSSSEQFF. The CDR3 DNA reads as TGTGCCTGGTCTAGCAGTGAGCAGTTCTTC.

V gene TRBV15 combines with J gene TRBJ1-1; D is uncertain. Germline V gives CDR1 LNHNV, CDR2 YYDKDF (reference sequence). This CDR3 region has 15 residues. V dropped 0 bases and J dropped 4 bases, with 12 bases sitting between them. CDR3 nucleotides: TGTGCCACCAGCAGAGATCCAGCAAGGAGCACTGAAGCTTTCTTT. Translation: CATSRDPARSTEAFF. The full variable domain, in which reference TRBV15 and TRBJ1-1 provide the parts outside the CDR3, is DAMVIQNPRYQVTQFGKPVTLSCSQTLNHNVMYWYQQKSSQAPKLLFHYYDKDFNNEADTPDNFQSRRPNTSFCFLDIRSPGLGDTAMYLCATSRDPARSTEAFFGQGTRLTVV.

This clonotype was counted ten times or more. The chain joins TRBV28 to TRBJ1-6, with D tentatively TRBD1 (6 bases). Germline CDR1 MDHEN, CDR2 SYDVKM. Trimming left V 5 bases short and J 10 bases short, with 21 bases between. There are 16 residues in the CDR3. The CDR3 nucleotides are TGTGCCAGCAGTCTCATTACAGGGATTTTGGTCTCACCCCTCCACTTT. Its protein product is CASSLITGILVSPLHF.

The J gene is TRBJ2-7, the V gene TRBV9; either TRBD1 or TRBD2 may supply D (5 bases each). Trimming cost V 0 bases and J 0 bases, with 10 bases left between them. The germline V gene encodes CDR1 SGDLS and CDR2 YYNGEE. The CDR3 is 15 amino acids. CDR3 in amino acids: CASSVGGRDSYEQYF. The CDR3 DNA reads as TGTGCCAGCAGCGTAGGGGGACGAGACTCCTACGAGCAGTACTTC.

In its sample, this clonotype was seen many times. The chain joins TRBV5-6 to TRBJ1-1, with D hard to call. V was clipped by 4 bases and J by 6 bases, with 13 bases between them. The CDR3 loop spans 13 amino acids. Per germline, CDR1 SGHDT and CDR2 YYEEEE. The CDR3 sequence is CASSRTAWAEAFF. The CDR3 DNA is TGTGCCAGCAGCCGGACTGCCTGGGCTGAAGCTTTCTTT.

This clonotype was seen ten or more times. CDR3 protein: CASSGGSETQYF. CDR3 nucleotide sequence: TGTGCCAGCAGCGGAGGGAGCGAGACCCAGTACTTC. V gene TRBV11-2 combines with J gene TRBJ2-5, with D perhaps TRBD2 (6 bases). With 5 bases removed from V and 5 bases from J, the gap between germline ends came to 9 bases. CDR3 length equals 12 residues. Germline loops: CDR1 SGHAT, CDR2 FQNNGV.

This clonotype was seen once. The chain is built from TRBV10-3 and TRBJ2-7; D is ambiguous. V shed 4 bases and J shed 3 bases, with 10 bases lying between them. In germline, CDR1 is ENHRY, CDR2 SYGVKD. The CDR3 sequence is 13 residues long. CDR3 DNA: TGTGCCATCAGTGGGACGGCCGTCTACGAGCAGTACTTC. Its protein is CAISGTAVYEQYF.

The V and J genes are TRBV27 and TRBJ2-2; D might be TRBD1 (6 bases). The germline V and J ends were trimmed by 7 bases and 1 base, with 19 bases remaining between them. Germline loops: CDR1 MNHEY, CDR2 SMNVEV (reference sequence). This CDR3 region has 17 residues. The CDR3 DNA reads as TGTGCCAGCATTCCCTGGGGCGAGGGGGTGAACACCGGGGAGCTGTTTTTT. Translated, it gives CASIPWGEGVNTGELFF.

This clonotype was counted at least ten times. The gene calls are TRBV7-2 and TRBJ2-1; D ambiguous. The CDR3 sequence is 14 residues long. Germline CDR1 is SGHTA and CDR2 is FQGNSA. The ends were cut back, 3 bases at V and 8 bases at J, with 14 bases in the middle. The CDR3 sequence: CASSFSTPPYEQFF. In DNA, the CDR3 is TGTGCCAGCAGCTTTTCAACCCCCCCTTATGAGCAGTTCTTC.

This clonotype was found many times. J is TRBJ2-5 and V is TRBV6-1; D call uncertain. With 3 bases removed from V and 4 bases from J, the gap between germline ends came to 18 bases. There are 16 residues in the CDR3. CDR1 MNHNS and CDR2 SASEGT come from the germline V gene. CDR3 nucleotide sequence: TGTGCCAGCAGTGACCTTCAACAGTGGGTTCCAGAGACCCAGTACTTC. It yields the protein CASSDLQQWVPETQYF.

This clonotype appeared many times. This chain uses TRBV7-2 with TRBJ2-3; D gene ambiguous. This CDR3 is 16 amino acids long. Trimming took off 3 bases at V and 2 bases at J, with 15 bases between the two ends. Germline values: CDR1 SGHTA, CDR2 FQGNSA. In DNA form, the CDR3 reads TGTGCCAGCAGCTTCGTCCAAGCCTCCCTCACAGATACGCAGTATTTT. Translating it yields CASSFVQASLTDTQYF.

Only a few counts were recorded for this clonotype. The chain carries TRBV4-1 and TRBJ1-1; no clear D gene. The CDR3 loop spans 13 amino acids. Trimming left V 1 base short and J 5 bases short, with 8 bases between. Germline V gives CDR1 MGHRA, CDR2 YSYEKL. CDR3: CASSQVPGTEAFF. CDR3 DNA sequence: TGCGCCAGCAGCCAAGTCCCGGGAACTGAAGCTTTCTTT.

This clonotype was detected a few times. The chain is built from TRBV7-9 and TRBJ2-3; 7 bases agree with TRBD2. V shed 4 bases, J shed 2 bases, and the junction held 9 bases outside the gene matches. This CDR3 contains 16 residues. The germline V gene has CDR1 SEHNR and CDR2 FQNEAQ (reference sequence). CDR3: CASSSGRGGDTDTQYF. In DNA, the CDR3 is TGTGCCAGCAGCTCAGGGAGGGGAGGGGACACAGATACGCAGTATTTT.

CDR3 nucleotide sequence: TGTGCCAGCAGCCAAGAGATTGGACAGGCCAACAATGAGCAGTTCTTC. This encodes CASSQEIGQANNEQFF. The V call is TRBV4-2, the J call TRBJ2-1; TRBD1 agrees at 7 bases. Trimming cost V 0 bases and J 5 bases; bases outside gene matches: 7. The germline gives CDR1 LGHNA, CDR2 YNFKEQ. CDR3 size: 16 residues.

This clonotype was recorded a few times. The chain joins TRBV7-9 to TRBJ1-5; perhaps TRBD1 as D (6 bases). Germline V gives CDR1 SEHNR, CDR2 FQNEAQ (reference sequence). Deletions cut 5 bases from V and 0 bases from J, with 11 bases between. The CDR3 sequence is 15 residues long. The CDR3 coding sequence is TGTGCCAGCAGCCGGGGGGACATTAGCAATCAGCCCCAGCATTTT. It specifies CASSRGDISNQPQHF.

A note on this clonotype: A junction boundary mismatches the germline segment, possibly from a read error. The rearrangement uses TRBV27 and TRBJ2-6; a possible D gene is TRBD2 (6 bases). Germline assignment: CDR1 MNHEY and CDR2 SMNVEV (reference sequence). This CDR3 has 17 residues. The CDR3 loop reads CASSEVPTRTGANVLTF. For the CDR3, the DNA is TGTGCCAGCAGTGAAGTGCCGACTAGAACTGGGGCTAACGTCCTGACTTTC. Full variable domain (remainder filled in from reference TRBV27 and TRBJ2-6): EAQVTQNPRYLITVTGKKLTVTCSQNMNHEYMSWYRQDPGLGLRQIYYSMNVEVTDKGDVPEGYKVSRKEKRNFPLILESPSPNQTSLYFCASSEVPTRTGANVLTFGAGSRLTVL.

This clonotype was counted many times. The chain employs TRBV28 and TRBJ2-4, with a possible D match to TRBD2 (5 bases). The CDR3 sequence is 14 residues long. Trimming pared 6 bases from V and 8 bases from J, leaving 17 bases between. Looked up from germline, CDR1 is MDHEN and CDR2 is SYDVKM. The CDR3 nucleotides are TGTGCCAGCAGGATGGAGAAAGTGAGGGACATTCAGTACTTC. Protein: CASRMEKVRDIQYF.

This clonotype has more than one count but fewer than ten. This chain links TRBV5-6 with TRBJ2-7, with TRBD2 matching over 7 bases. The CDR3 length is 16 residues. The germline CDR1 and CDR2 sequences are SGHDT and YYEEEE. The V and J ends lost 1 base and 2 bases, in that order; junction bases with no gene match: 9. The CDR3 DNA reads TGTGCCAGCAGCTTGTTTGAGGGGAGGGATCCCTACGAGCAGTACTTC. This encodes CASSLFEGRDPYEQYF.

This clonotype was seen only a few times. This sequence joins TRBV7-8 and TRBJ1-3; D not resolved. Germline CDR1 SGHVS, CDR2 FQNEAQ. Trimming cost V 6 bases and J 0 bases, with 9 bases left between them. The CDR3 is 14 residues long. This CDR3 reads CASSRVTSGNTIYF. Written as DNA, the CDR3 is TGTGCCAGCAGTAGAGTAACCTCTGGAAACACCATATATTTT.

This clonotype came up many times. This chain connects TRBV6-1 to TRBJ1-1, with D possibly TRBD1 on 5 matching bases. The CDR3 loop spans 15 amino acids. CDR1 is MNHNS, CDR2 SASEGT, per germline. The V end lost 7 bases, the J end lost 5 bases, and 20 bases lay between the germline ends. CDR3 sequence: CASTFSGRGKTEAFF. The CDR3 region has the DNA TGTGCCAGCACCTTCTCAGGACGGGGGAAAACTGAAGCTTTCTTT.

The rearrangement uses TRBV27 and TRBJ2-2; 14 nucleotides agree with TRBD2. Per the germline V gene, CDR1 is MNHEY and CDR2 is SMNVEV (reference sequence). Losses at the gene ends were 2 bases for V and 7 bases for J; bases not matched to a gene: 9. This CDR3 is 18 amino acids long. The DNA of the CDR3 is TGTGCCAGCAGTTTAACCCGAACGGGACTAGCGGGAGTCGGGGAGCTGTTTTTT. Translating it yields CASSLTRTGLAGVGELFF.

This clonotype was observed a few times. This rearrangement joins TRBV19 to TRBJ2-3; 7 bases match TRBD1. This CDR3 comprises 16 residues. The V gene's germline CDR1 is LNHDA and CDR2 SQIVND (reference sequence). V lost 3 bases to trimming and J lost 4 bases; unmatched junction nucleotides: 10. CDR3: CASSISGRTGADTQYF. The CDR3 DNA is TGTGCCAGTAGTATCTCCGGCCGTACAGGGGCAGATACGCAGTATTTT. The full variable domain, with the rest looked up from reference TRBV19 and TRBJ2-3, is DGGITQSPKYLFRKEGQNVTLSCEQNLNHDAMYWYRQDPGQGLRLIYYSQIVNDFQKGDIAEGYSVSREKKESFPLTVTSAQKNPTAFYLCASSISGRTGADTQYFGPGTRLTVL.

This clonotype was seen more than once but under ten times. This sequence joins TRBV7-2 and TRBJ2-2; D unclear. The V end lost 5 bases, the J end lost 4 bases, and 14 bases lay between the germline ends. This CDR3 contains 15 residues. Germline loops: CDR1 SGHTA, CDR2 FQGNSA. The CDR3 nucleotides are TGTGCCAGCAGCCCCTACACCACAGTCACCGGGGAGCTGTTTTTT. Its translation: CASSPYTTVTGELFF.

This clonotype came up a few times. CDR3 bases: TGTGCCAGCGGGACTAGCGGGTTTAGCAGGAGCCCAGATACGCAGTATTTT. Protein sequence: CASGTSGFSRSPDTQYF. The gene calls are TRBV27 and TRBJ2-3; 12 positions match TRBD2. This CDR3 is built from 17 residues. Germline V gene lookup returns CDR1 MNHEY and CDR2 SMNVEV (reference sequence). Trimming at V came to 8 bases and at J to 4 bases, leaving 13 bases not matched to a gene.

This clonotype turned up a few times. The V call is TRBV7-9, the J call TRBJ2-2; D uncertain. The CDR3 consists of 13 residues. The ends were cut back, 5 bases at V and 2 bases at J, with 6 bases in the middle. From germline, CDR1 is SEHNR and CDR2 FQNEAQ (reference sequence). For the CDR3, the DNA is TGTGCCAGCAGCGCAGATAACACCGGGGAGCTGTTTTTT. Residues: CASSADNTGELFF.

This clonotype was detected many times. This chain links TRBV11-2 with TRBJ2-7, with D possibly matching TRBD1 (5 bases). The CDR3 runs 13 residues. Germline V CDR1 and CDR2: SGHAT, FQNNGV. The V end lost 0 bases, the J end lost 6 bases, and 9 bases lay between the germline ends. CDR3 sequence (DNA): TGTGCCAGCAGCTTAGATGTAAGGGGCGAGCAGTACTTC. Protein sequence: CASSLDVRGEQYF.